The 8 T cell receptor beta chains in this list originate from one sample, sequenced in a study of shared clonotypes between healthy human individuals. The protocol was immunoSEQ multiplex PCR, while the TCRdb copy is restricted to in-frame clones and leaves out a portion. The sample has about 520,000 clones, around 73% seen once. The sequenced material came from PBMCs. The source of these receptors is a woman aged 40 to 50 in good health. Some clones in this sample may be carry-over from other donors' samples.

This chain links TRBV11-2 with TRBJ2-1; D is undetermined. CDR3 length: 14 amino acids. Germline V lookup: CDR1 SGHAT, CDR2 FQNNGV. V was clipped by 0 bases and J by 5 bases, with 8 bases between them. The CDR3, as DNA: TGTGCCAGCAGCTTAGAGAGGCTAGACAATGAGCAGTTCTTC. Protein: CASSLERLDNEQFF.

The rearrangement joins TRBV29-1 to TRBJ2-3; maybe TRBD2 (6 bases). Germline V lookup: CDR1 SQVTM, CDR2 ANQGSEA. The CDR3 is 13 residues long. Trimming removed 3 bases from V and 2 bases from J, with 9 bases in between. CDR3 protein: CSVEEGNTDTQYF. The CDR3 DNA reads as TGCAGCGTTGAGGAGGGGAACACAGATACGCAGTATTTT.

This clone was picked up one time. The V gene is TRBV6-1, the J gene TRBJ1-4; the D gene is possibly TRBD1 (5 bases). The germline V gene encodes CDR1 MNHNS and CDR2 SASEGT. The CDR3 is 15 amino acids. Trimming removed 6 bases from V and 5 bases from J, with 16 bases in between. The CDR3 DNA is TGTGCCAGCAGCGGGACGGGGACCGCAAATGAAAAACTGTTTTTT. The encoded protein is CASSGTGTANEKLFF.

This clone was counted between two and nine times. V gene TRBV19 combines with J gene TRBJ1-1; D uncertain. The length of the CDR3 is 13 residues. V was clipped by 5 bases and J by 0 bases, with 7 bases between them. Looked up from germline, CDR1 is LNHDA and CDR2 is SQIVND (reference sequence). The CDR3 loop is CASSATLNTEAFF. The CDR3 DNA follows: TGTGCCAGTAGTGCTACCCTGAACACTGAAGCTTTCTTT.

This chain joins TRBV6-6 and TRBJ1-2, with D hard to call. The germline gives CDR1 MNHNY, CDR2 SVGAGI (reference sequence). This CDR3 is built from 15 residues. V dropped 2 bases and J dropped 8 bases, with 18 bases sitting between them. DNA for the CDR3: TGTGCCAGCAGTTACGGCCTACAGAGTGGTCGAGGCTACACCTTC. It is translated as CASSYGLQSGRGYTF.

Concerning this clone itself: A much more abundant neighbour one base away suggests this may be a read error. Likely a read error: the CDR3 ends without its conserved phenylalanine or tryptophan. V gene TRBV7-9 combines with J gene TRBJ1-2; TRBD1 matches at 8 bases. This CDR3 region has 16 residues. Losses at the gene ends were 4 bases for V and 1 base for J; bases not matched to a gene: 8. The V gene's germline CDR1 is SEHNR and CDR2 FQNEAQ (reference sequence). CDR3 residues: CASSYLGQENNYGYTL. In nucleotides, the CDR3 is TGTGCCAGCAGCTACTTGGGACAGGAAAATAACTATGGCTACACCCTC.

This clone was recorded only once. This may arise from a read error, as a much more abundant clone is one base away. Other DNA sequences within the sample encode an identical CDR3. V gene TRBV30 combines with J gene TRBJ2-1; D may match TRBD1 or TRBD2 (5 bases each). The germline V gene encodes CDR1 GTSNPN and CDR2 SVGIG (reference sequence). The V end lost 5 bases, the J end lost 5 bases, and 22 bases lay between the germline ends. The CDR3 consists of 16 residues. The CDR3: CAWHTRGTGRNNEQFF. The CDR3 nucleotides read TGTGCCTGGCACACCAGAGGGACGGGGAGAAACAATGAGCAGTTCTTC.

The rearrangement links TRBV28 to TRBJ2-6; 12 bases are shared with TRBD1. The CDR3 is made up of 17 amino acids. V lost 8 bases to trimming and J lost 0 bases; unmatched junction nucleotides: 5. CDR1 and CDR2 from the germline V gene are MDHEN and SYDVKM. CDR3 nucleotide sequence: TGTGCCAGCGGGACAGGGGGCCGGAGCTCTGGGGCCAACGTCCTGACTTTC. Translating it yields CASGTGGRSSGANVLTF. The complete variable domain, with remaining parts taken from reference TRBV28 and TRBJ2-6, reads DVKVTQSSRYLVKRTGEKVFLECVQDMDHENMFWYRQDPGLGLRLIYFSYDVKMKEKGDIPEGYSVSREKKERFSLILESASTNQTSMYLCASGTGGRSSGANVLTFGAGSRLTVL.